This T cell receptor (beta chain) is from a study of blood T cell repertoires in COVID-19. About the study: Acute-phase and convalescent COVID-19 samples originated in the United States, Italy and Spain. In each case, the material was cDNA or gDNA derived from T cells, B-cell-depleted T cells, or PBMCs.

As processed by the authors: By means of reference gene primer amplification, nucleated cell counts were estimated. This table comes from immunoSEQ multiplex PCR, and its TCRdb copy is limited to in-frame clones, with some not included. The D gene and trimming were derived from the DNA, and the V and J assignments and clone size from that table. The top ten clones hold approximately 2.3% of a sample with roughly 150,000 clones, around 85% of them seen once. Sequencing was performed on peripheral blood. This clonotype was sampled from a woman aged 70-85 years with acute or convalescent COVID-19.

For the CDR3, the DNA is TGTGCCAGCAGCCAATGGGCGGGGAGCAATCAGCCCCAGCATTTT. This translates into CASSQWAGSNQPQHF. V gene TRBV16 combines with J gene TRBJ1-5, with D unresolved. The CDR3 loop spans 15 amino acids. Between the trimmed V and J ends, which lost 1 base and 1 base, there was a span of 8 bases. Germline V gene data show CDR1 as KGHSY and CDR2 as FQNENV.